Shown below are 30 T cell receptor beta chains from a single sample sequenced in a study of regulatory T cells in long-lasting Graves disease. CDR3 regions were amplified by Arm-PCR using iRepertoire HTBI primers to build TCR beta libraries. TCRdb re-derived calls from the multiplex PCR reads in MiXCR, one entry per CDR3 protein. Of 300,000 to 400,000 distinct CDR3 sequences listed, 16% are singletons. Time point specified: newly diagnosed GD, antithyroid drugs for less than 3 months. The TCR library was prepared using RNA isolated from PBMCs. These data also featured in a second study, about T cells in Graves' hyperthyroidism and ophthalmopathy.

The sequences come from peripheral blood mononuclear cells (PBMCs), collected at new diagnosis, from a patient treated with antithyroid drugs. These receptor sequences come from a man between 40 and 49 years old with Graves disease.

This clonotype has only a few counts. The chain recombines TRBV5-5 with TRBJ2-1; TRBD2 is a possible D gene (5 bases). CDR3 length: 14 residues. Germline V gene data show CDR1 as SGHKS and CDR2 as YYEKEE (reference sequence). V was clipped by 1 base and J by 7 bases, with 12 bases between them. DNA of the CDR3: TGTGCCAGCAGCTTGTTTTCCGGGGTTAATGAGCAGTTCTTC. Its translation: CASSLFSGVNEQFF.

In this sample, this clonotype turned up many times. The chain uses TRBV29-1 and TRBJ1-1; no clear D gene. Germline assignment: CDR1 SQVTM and CDR2 ANQGSEA. The CDR3 is 12 amino acids. The V end lost 7 bases, the J end lost 1 base, and 10 bases lay between the germline ends. DNA for the CDR3: TGCAGCGCGAGCAGGCAGAACACTGAAGCTTTCTTT. It encodes CSASRQNTEAFF.

This clonotype showed up many times. The gene calls are TRBV11-3 and TRBJ2-1; D not resolved. The CDR3 loop spans 16 amino acids. CDR1 SGHNT and CDR2 YENEEA come from the germline V gene. Trimming cost V 3 bases and J 2 bases, with 14 bases left between them. The chain's CDR3 is CASSLFLPIAYNEQFF. CDR3 DNA sequence: TGTGCCAGCAGCTTGTTCTTACCCATAGCCTACAATGAGCAGTTCTTC.

V usage is TRBV6-1 and J usage is TRBJ2-6; D remains ambiguous. Germline CDR1 is MNHNS and CDR2 is SASEGT. The CDR3 spans 15 residues. Trimming cost V 7 bases and J 0 bases, with 10 bases left between them. The CDR3 nucleotides are TGTGCCAGCACCCTTGACGTCTCTGGGGCCAACGTCCTGACTTTC. It is translated as CASTLDVSGANVLTF.

This clonotype was detected many times. The CDR3 here is CASSLRAATNEKLFF. The DNA of the CDR3 is TGTGCCAGCAGCTTACGGGCAGCAACTAATGAAAAACTGTTTTTT. The chain combines TRBV7-9 with TRBJ1-4; D gene unclear. Germline V gives CDR1 SEHNR, CDR2 FQNEAQ (reference sequence). V gave up 2 bases and J gave up 0 bases, with 7 bases separating them. The CDR3 is made up of 15 amino acids.

This chain connects TRBV6-2 or TRBV6-3 to TRBJ2-5; D uncertain. Germline CDR1 MNHEY, CDR2 SVGEGT. The CDR3 has 15 amino acids. V dropped 0 bases and J dropped 5 bases, with 13 bases sitting between them. Here the CDR3 DNA reads TGTGCCAGCAGTTACTCGATAGATTTGCAGGAGACCCAGTACTTC. Its protein is CASSYSIDLQETQYF.

This clonotype was seen ten or more times. In nucleotides, the CDR3 is TGTGCCAGCAGCTTACCGGACAGGGGGGTACCAGATACGCAGTATTTT. Protein: CASSLPDRGVPDTQYF. The V call is TRBV7-8, the J call TRBJ2-3, with TRBD1 identical over 10 bases. The germline gives CDR1 SGHVS, CDR2 FQNEAQ. The J segment lost 4 bases and the V segment lost 2 bases, leaving 6 bases of the junction unmatched. The CDR3 consists of 16 residues.

This clonotype was counted only a few times. V is TRBV4-2 and J is TRBJ1-1; D remains ambiguous. The CDR3 runs to 14 residues. The V gene's germline CDR1 is LGHNA and CDR2 YNFKEQ. The V gene lost 1 base and the J gene lost 11 bases, with 17 bases spanning the gap. The CDR3 sequence: CASSQVGTGKRAFF. The CDR3 DNA reads TGTGCCAGCAGCCAAGTTGGTACCGGGAAAAGGGCTTTCTTT.

This chain links TRBV12-3 or TRBV12-4 with TRBJ1-1; no clear D gene. There are 13 residues in the CDR3. Trimming removed 7 bases at V and 7 bases at J, with 16 bases between. CDR3 DNA: TGTGCCAGCACCCGACTCGGGGTTGGTGAAGCTTTCTTT. It yields the protein CASTRLGVGEAFF.

With respect to this clonotype: Possible read error: a much larger clone is one base away. The chain employs TRBV20-1 and TRBJ2-5, with TRBD2 identical over 8 bases. The CDR3 has 14 residues. With V trimmed by 0 bases and J by 7 bases, 7 bases remained unmatched. Germline CDR1 reads DFQATT; CDR2 reads SNEGSKA (reference sequence). CDR3 in amino acids: CSARDSGGPGTQYF. The CDR3 coding sequence is TGCAGTGCTAGAGATTCGGGGGGGCCAGGGACCCAGTACTTC.

Ten or more counts support this clonotype. The CDR3 bases are TGTGCCAGCAGTTTTCCTAGCGGGGGGGAAGATACGCAGTATTTT. It is translated as CASSFPSGGEDTQYF. The gene calls are TRBV28 and TRBJ2-3, with 12 bases matching TRBD2. CDR3 length equals 15 residues. Germline values: CDR1 MDHEN, CDR2 SYDVKM. V lost 3 bases to trimming and J lost 5 bases; unmatched junction nucleotides: 3.

This CDR3 is CASSYDGASNTEAFF. In nucleotides, the CDR3 is TGTGCCAGCAGTTACGATGGGGCTTCGAACACTGAAGCTTTCTTT. This rearrangement joins TRBV6-9 to TRBJ1-1; D is possibly TRBD1 (5 bases). The CDR3 length is 15 residues. V was shortened by 3 bases and J by 1 base, with 12 bases between the two germline ends. CDR1 and CDR2 from the germline V gene are MNHGY and SVAAGI.

This clonotype was counted at least ten times. The CDR3 nucleotides are TGTGCCACCAGCAGGCCGGACAGGAGAGGCCAGCCCCAGCATTTT. Its protein product is CATSRPDRRGQPQHF. The V call is TRBV15, the J call TRBJ1-5; the match to TRBD1 covers 7 bases. Unmatched junction bases numbered 9, after V lost 3 bases and J lost 7 bases. In germline, CDR1 is LNHNV, CDR2 YYDKDF (reference sequence). CDR3 size: 15 residues.

In its sample, this clonotype was seen many times. The chain links TRBV20-1 to TRBJ1-1; D ambiguous. The V gene's germline CDR1 is DFQATT and CDR2 SNEGSKA (reference sequence). V lost 4 bases, J lost 3 bases, and 12 bases lay in between. This CDR3 has 13 amino acids. The CDR3 loop is CSANSAEYTEAFF. CDR3 DNA: TGCAGTGCTAATTCGGCGGAATACACTGAAGCTTTCTTT.

The chain couples TRBV4-1 to TRBJ2-7, with TRBD2 matching over 7 bases. J was trimmed by 7 bases and V by 3 bases; bases with no gene match: 15. Germline V gene data show CDR1 as MGHRA and CDR2 as YSYEKL. The CDR3 is 16 amino acids. CDR3 sequence reads: CASSQQLAPGFLEQYF. The CDR3 DNA reads as TGCGCCAGCAGCCAGCAACTAGCGCCGGGCTTTCTGGAGCAGTACTTC.

The sample holds many counts of this clonotype. The chain has TRBV11-3 and TRBJ1-6; 7 bases are a match to TRBD1. Germline V gives CDR1 SGHNT, CDR2 YENEEA. V gave up 5 bases and J gave up 0 bases; unmatched junction bases: 7. CDR3 length: 17 amino acids. The CDR3 DNA is TGTGCCAGCAGCAATACCCAGGGGGGCTCCTATAATTCACCCCTCCACTTT. This gives the protein CASSNTQGGSYNSPLHF.

This clonotype was seen many times. The rearrangement links TRBV7-9 to TRBJ2-5; D uncertain. The ends were cut back, 0 bases at V and 7 bases at J, with 6 bases in the middle. Germline loops: CDR1 SEHNR, CDR2 FQNEAQ (reference sequence). CDR3 length: 12 residues. CDR3 sequence: CASSLALRTQYF. The DNA of the CDR3 is TGTGCCAGCAGCTTAGCGCTAAGGACCCAGTACTTC.

The table lists this clonotype with many counts. The J gene is TRBJ1-5, the V gene TRBV6-1, with unresolved D. V was cut by 8 bases and J by 0 bases, with 5 bases left in between. Germline V lookup: CDR1 MNHNS, CDR2 SASEGT. This CDR3 contains 12 residues. For the CDR3, the DNA is TGTGCCAGCGACGGTAGCAATCAGCCCCAGCATTTT. Protein: CASDGSNQPQHF.

In this sample, this clonotype turned up a few times. The germline gene is not matched at one end of the junction; a read error may be the cause. The J gene is TRBJ2-5, the V gene TRBV5-1, with a weak D call TRBD1 (6 bases). Germline CDR1 and CDR2: SGHRS and YFSETQ. The CDR3 sequence is 15 residues long. The CDR3 loop is CASSLDGPDRETRYF. CDR3 bases: TGCGCCAGCAGCTTGGATGGCCCGGACAGAGAGACCCGGTACTTC.

For this clonotype: This may stem from a read error, because a much larger clone lies one nucleotide away. In this CDR3 the conserved last residue, phenylalanine or tryptophan, is missing, so a read error is likely. The rearrangement joins TRBV11-2 to TRBJ1-6; D remains unclear. V dropped 4 bases and J dropped 14 bases, with 18 bases sitting between them. Germline V gene lookup returns CDR1 SGHAT and CDR2 FQNNGV. The CDR3 contains 14 residues. In DNA form, the CDR3 reads TGTGCCAGCAGCTCCATTCGACACCCTCCAGCCCTCCACCTT. The encoded protein is CASSSIRHPPALHL.

The chain joins TRBV20-1 to TRBJ1-1; D is undetermined. Trimming shortened V by 3 bases and J by 3 bases, and 11 bases separated the two germline ends. CDR1 is DFQATT, CDR2 SNEGSKA, per germline (reference sequence). This CDR3 contains 13 residues. CDR3 bases: TGCAGTGCTAGTAGTAGTGTGGACACTGAAGCTTTCTTT. This codes for CSASSSVDTEAFF.

The chain combines TRBV7-2 with TRBJ2-3; a possible D gene is TRBD2 (7 bases). The CDR3 spans 16 residues. The V end lost 6 bases, the J end lost 1 base, and 17 bases lay between the germline ends. Germline CDR1 is SGHTA and CDR2 is FQGNSA. CDR3 residues: CASSRGRVSGTDTQYF. The CDR3 nucleotides read TGTGCCAGCAGTAGGGGGAGGGTATCAGGCACAGATACGCAGTATTTT. The full variable domain, in which reference TRBV7-2 and TRBJ2-3 provide the parts outside the CDR3, is GAGVSQSPSNKVTEKGKDVELRCDPISGHTALYWYRQSLGQGLEFLIYFQGNSAPDKSGLPSDRFSAERTGGSVSTLTIQRTQQEDSAVYLCASSRGRVSGTDTQYFGPGTRLTVL.

In this sample, this clonotype turned up a few times. The chain links TRBV7-2 to TRBJ1-2; 9 bases line up with TRBD1. The CDR3 runs 14 residues. J was trimmed by 8 bases and V by 5 bases; bases with no gene match: 9. The germline V gene encodes CDR1 SGHTA and CDR2 FQGNSA. In DNA, the CDR3 is TGTGCCAGCAGCCCATCCGGGACAGGGTTGGGCTACACCTTC. It is translated as CASSPSGTGLGYTF.

A word on this clonotype: This may stem from a read error, because a much larger clone lies one nucleotide away. The rearrangement uses TRBV7-2 and TRBJ2-7, with 9 bases lining up with TRBD1. CDR3 size: 15 residues. Germline V gene sequence: CDR1 SGHTA, CDR2 FQGNSA. In DNA, the CDR3 is TGTGCCAGCAGCTTAGGGGGAGGACAGGGGTACGAGCAGCACTTC. Its protein product is CASSLGGGQGYEQHF.

This clonotype is medium-sized in the sample. This chain uses TRBV9 with TRBJ1-6; D is undetermined. This CDR3 has 12 amino acids. CDR1 is SGDLS, CDR2 YYNGEE, per germline. V shed 7 bases and J shed 7 bases, with 9 bases lying between them. CDR3 nucleotide sequence: TGTGCCAGCTCAAATATCAATTCACCCCTCCACTTT. Its protein is CASSNINSPLHF.

J is TRBJ1-6 and V is TRBV11-2; the match to TRBD1 covers 7 bases. The CDR3 loop spans 17 amino acids. The germline gives CDR1 SGHAT, CDR2 FQNNGV. V shed 0 bases and J 4 bases; nucleotides not matched to a gene: 6. The CDR3 nucleotides are TGTGCCAGCAGCTTAGAAGGGACAGCGATTTATAATTCACCCCTCCACTTT. Encoded protein: CASSLEGTAIYNSPLHF.

The V and J genes are TRBV7-3 and TRBJ2-7; TRBD1 agrees at 7 bases. V lost 5 bases to trimming and J lost 5 bases; unmatched junction nucleotides: 12. Germline V gene lookup returns CDR1 SGHTA and CDR2 FQGTGA. The CDR3 is 15 amino acids. The CDR3: CASSLRQGMVNEQYF. The CDR3 DNA reads TGTGCCAGCAGCCTTCGACAGGGCATGGTCAACGAGCAGTACTTC.

The V call is TRBV9, the J call TRBJ2-7; 8 nucleotides align to TRBD2. V lost 3 bases to trimming and J lost 3 bases; unmatched junction nucleotides: 11. CDR3 size: 16 residues. Germline V gene data show CDR1 as SGDLS and CDR2 as YYNGEE. CDR3 coding DNA: TGTGCCAGCAGCGCCCACCAGGCGGGGGGAAACTACGAGCAGTACTTC. This encodes CASSAHQAGGNYEQYF.

This clonotype was observed many times. V usage is TRBV9 and J usage is TRBJ2-3, with TRBD2 identical over 12 bases. There are 16 residues in the CDR3. The V and J ends lost 4 bases and 3 bases, in that order; junction bases with no gene match: 6. The germline gives CDR1 SGDLS, CDR2 YYNGEE. This chain's CDR3 is CASSSLAGGETDTQYF. Written as DNA, the CDR3 is TGTGCCAGCAGCTCCCTAGCGGGGGGGGAAACAGATACGCAGTATTTT.

The gene calls are TRBV4-1 and TRBJ1-5; 7 bases map to TRBD1. Germline V gene data show CDR1 as MGHRA and CDR2 as YSYEKL. CDR3 length equals 15 residues. After removal of 3 bases from V and 7 bases from J, the junction contained 9 bases not matched to a gene. CDR3 coding DNA: TGCGCCAGCAGCCAGTTGACAGGGCCAAGGCAGCCCCAGCATTTT. This sequence encodes CASSQLTGPRQPQHF.